This section outlines one T cell receptor (beta chain) sequence together with its context. This clonotype was picked up a small number of times. Its antigen has not been determined. Base qualities were left out, and no much larger clone turns up one base away. The library was prepared using PCR. Sequencing relied on an Illumina HiSeq 2500. To normalize quantification of the TCRbeta repertoire, the TCR libraries were built with molecular barcoding that relied on unique molecular identifiers. TCRdb passed the public sequencing reads through fastp at Q25 and MiXCR, retaining productive beta sequences. Under each unique CDR3 protein, matching rows form one entry showing the most common genes and DNA. The sample profile shows about 400,000 distinct CDR3 sequences; over 20% of them were found once. The ten largest make up around 3.9% of the sample. This sample was included in a study of T-cell reconstitution after alpha-beta-depleted transplantation in children (dated by TCRdb to 2016 to 2018). For the study in its entirety: Using TCR repertoire profiling, the study quantitatively followed how T-cell immune reconstitution unfolded in children after TCRalphabeta/CD19-depleted allogeneic hematopoietic cell transplantation.

CDR1 DFQATT and CDR2 SNEGSKA are derived from the germline V gene (reference sequence). V has 6 bases trimmed and J has 4 bases trimmed; junction bases matching no gene number 12. From the cysteine through the phenylalanine, the CDR3 covers 15 amino acids. Of the read, only the CDR3 DNA is kept; its 45 bases are in frame from base 1. The rearranged segments are TRBV20-1 and TRBJ2-3; 8 middle bases align to TRBD2. The input for sequencing was PBMCs from the stem cell graft donor, taken from the stem cell graft. The source of this sequence is a human donor who donated a stem cell graft to a child with acute myeloid leukemia. In nucleotide form, the sequence is TGCAGTGCAACACTACGGGAGGGCCTAGCAGATACGCAGTATTTT. Its product reads: CSATLREGLADTQYF.